The 10 T cell receptor beta chains below come from one sample, sequenced in a study of T cell clonality in common variable immunodeficiency. Broader study findings: In common variable immunodeficiency, TCR beta chains reportedly carried fewer deletions and N-nucleotide insertions.

The assay was immunoSEQ multiplex PCR, and TCRdb's table has in-frame clones only and misses some. The table lists about 32,000 clones, with no singletons. No cognate antigen is known for these TCRs. Sequenced: peripheral blood mononuclear cells. These receptors originate from a human donor with common variable immunodeficiency.

Incomplete CDR3 DNA: TGTGCCAGCACAGGACAGCACAATCAGCCC. It encodes CASTGQHNQP. The complete CDR3 protein is CASTGQHNQPQHF. The chain employs TRBV19 and TRBJ1-5; D is perhaps TRBD1 (6 bases). The read ends 3 residues before the CDR3 terminus; that terminus is restored from the germline J gene. Germline CDR1 reads LNHDA; CDR2 reads SQIVND (reference sequence). The CDR3 covers 13 residues. V was trimmed by 9 bases and J by 3 bases, leaving 12 bases between them.

This clone turned up a few times. The CDR3 end lies 3 residues beyond the end of the read and is filled in from the germline J gene. V usage is TRBV5-1 and J usage is TRBJ1-1; 7 bases agree with TRBD1. There are 16 residues in the CDR3. Germline values: CDR1 SGHRS, CDR2 YFSETQ. J lost 0 bases, V lost 2 bases, and 7 bases had no gene match. CDR3 DNA (partial): TGCGCCAGCAGCTTCCTTCGGACAGGAATGAACACTGAA. It encodes CASSFLRTGMNTE. The CDR3, in full, reads CASSFLRTGMNTEAFF.

This clone was counted many times. Coverage ceases 3 residues before the CDR3 finishes, and the germline J gene fills in the end. The chain is built from TRBV11-2 and TRBJ2-3, with 11 bases identical to TRBD2. V shed 11 bases, J shed 1 base, and the junction held 5 bases outside the gene matches. CDR1 and CDR2 from the germline V gene are SGHAT and FQNNGV. The CDR3 totals 14 residues. The DNA read from the CDR3 is TGTGCCGGCTCGACTAGCGGGGGCACAGATACG. Protein sequence: CAGSTSGGTDT. The complete CDR3 reads CAGSTSGGTDTQYF.

A few counts support this clone. The DNA ends 3 residues before the CDR3 does, and the rest of the CDR3 is filled in from the germline J gene. This chain connects TRBV18 to TRBJ2-3; 7 bases match TRBD1. V was pared by 3 bases and J by 3 bases, with 9 bases of the junction left unmatched. Germline values: CDR1 KGHSH, CDR2 LQKENI. This CDR3 contains 16 residues. CDR3 region: CASSPEQGLITDTQYF. The sequenced part of the CDR3 DNA is TGTGCCAGCTCACCCGAACAGGGGCTAATTACAGATACG.

In its sample, this clone was seen many times. From the germline J gene comes the end of the CDR3, since the read stops 3 residues before it. The chain is built from TRBV7-6 and TRBJ2-3; 8 bases are a match to TRBD1. Germline CDR1 SGHVS, CDR2 FNYEAQ. V was pared by 1 base and J by 1 base, with 1 base of the junction left unmatched. The CDR3 contains 15 residues. This chain's CDR3 is CASSLVGQGTDTQYF. CDR3 DNA (partial): TGTGCCAGCAGCTTAGTGGGACAGGGCACAGATACG.

About this clone itself: From the germline J gene comes the end of the CDR3, since the read stops 3 residues before it. The rearrangement joins TRBV6-2 or TRBV6-3 to TRBJ2-7, with 7 bases that match TRBD2. Germline assignment: CDR1 MNHEY and CDR2 SVGEGT. The length of the CDR3 is 16 residues. V shed 6 bases and J 2 bases; nucleotides not matched to a gene: 13. Here the CDR3 reads CASSRGVGGVTYEQYF. The part of the CDR3 DNA that was read is TGTGCCAGCAGCCGGGGGGTAGGTGGGGTCACCTACGAG.

This clone was seen many times. With the read ending 3 residues before the CDR3 end, the germline J gene is used to fill in that end. V gene TRBV6-2 or TRBV6-3 combines with J gene TRBJ1-5; 7 nucleotides line up with TRBD1. The CDR3 runs 15 residues. Trimming removed 7 bases from V and 4 bases from J; junction bases left unmatched: 10. Germline-derived CDR1 and CDR2 are MNHEY and SVGEGT. The CDR3 spells CASTRQGGGNQPQHF. CDR3 bases read: TGTGCCAGCACTCGCCAGGGGGGAGGGAATCAGCCC.

On this clone: With the read ending 3 residues before the CDR3 end, the germline J gene is used to fill in that end. The chain recombines TRBV7-2 with TRBJ1-4, with TRBD1 matching 9 bases. CDR3 size: 14 residues. V lost 6 bases and J lost 6; bases outside the gene matches: 5. Germline V gene data show CDR1 as SGHTA and CDR2 as FQGNSA. The part of the CDR3 DNA that was read is TGTGCCAGCAGGACCACAGGGGGCCATGAAAAA. Encoded protein: CASRTTGGHEK. The complete CDR3 protein is CASRTTGGHEKLFF.

This clone was found a few times. The read stops 3 residues short of the end of the CDR3; the missing end is completed from the germline J gene. This rearrangement joins TRBV20-1 to TRBJ1-1, with D unresolved. The germline V and J ends were trimmed by 6 bases and 2 bases, with 7 bases remaining between them. CDR1 DFQATT and CDR2 SNEGSKA come from the germline V gene (reference sequence). This CDR3 is built from 11 residues. Here the CDR3 reads CSAKTNTEAFF. The part of the CDR3 DNA that was read is TGCAGTGCGAAGACTAACACTGAA.

This clone was seen at least ten times. The CDR3 protein is CASNLQGRQETQYF. CDR3 bases read: TGTGCCAGCAATCTGCAGGGGCGTCAAGAGACC. V usage is TRBV7-2 and J usage is TRBJ2-5; possibly TRBD1 for D (6 bases). The CDR3 end falls 3 residues outside the read, so it is completed with the germline J gene. Germline V gene sequence: CDR1 SGHTA, CDR2 FQGNSA. This CDR3 has 14 residues. Trimming pared 7 bases from V and 2 bases from J, leaving 14 bases between.